These T cell receptor beta chains were read from a single sample in a study of cytomegalovirus exposure and HLA in healthy donors. Only in-frame clones appear in the TCRdb table, and some are missing; sequencing was by immunoSEQ multiplex PCR. The table has approximately 140,000 clones, 63% seen once. Input material: PBMCs. Receptor source: a woman aged 55-69 years in good health and CMV-seropositive. Each CDR3 is given with its conserved first and last residue.

CASSPLRAGDTQYF	TRBV7-2	TRBJ2-3
CASSLYPTIRGDNTDTQYF	TRBV28	TRBJ2-3
CASSHSGQGLMGTEAFF	TRBV5-1	TRBJ1-1
CASSLEVAGGAKEQFF	TRBV5-1	TRBJ2-1
CASSLGGRAYEQYF	TRBV6-5	TRBJ2-7
CASSSGLAGREQYF	TRBV28	TRBJ2-5
CASSLRLAGGPEQYF	TRBV7-2	TRBJ2-7
CASSESGAMGAEQYF	TRBV25-1	TRBJ2-7
CSAQGEQGFQETQYF	TRBV29-1	TRBJ2-5
CASSPLKREFNEQFF	TRBV6-5	TRBJ2-1
CASSQKRDWQSAYGYTF	TRBV4-3	TRBJ1-2
CASSTSSGQGEKLFF	TRBV19	TRBJ1-4
CASIPGTGGGDEKLFF	TRBV28	TRBJ1-4
CASSLVGTGWETQYF	TRBV7-2	TRBJ2-5
CAISESTGGEQYF	TRBV10-3	TRBJ2-7
CASSVWGRVLDEQYF	TRBV9	TRBJ2-7
CASSVDGTRNFAEQFF	TRBV9	TRBJ2-1
CASRNGQGGTEAFF	TRBV7-8	TRBJ1-1
CASSNPAEGYNEQFF	TRBV28	TRBJ2-1
CASSKAQGANTGELFF	TRBV21-1	TRBJ2-2
CASSLPGVFQYF	TRBV28	TRBJ2-7
CASSPSPGTANTEAFF	TRBV7-2	TRBJ1-1
CASSELGGRATDTQYF	TRBV25-1	TRBJ2-3